This T cell receptor beta chain came from a study of radiotherapy plus CTLA-4 blockade in lung cancer. Clones were sequenced by immunoSEQ multiplex PCR, and TCRdb holds only the in-frame ones, with some missing. The sample has about 48,000 clones, approximately 86% seen once; the top ten hold 17%. Concerning this clone: Other nucleotide sequences in the sample specify the same CDR3.

Germline CDR1 reads SGHNT; CDR2 reads YENEEA. CDR3 length equals 13 residues. V lost 5 bases and J lost 1, with 8 bases in between. Sequences were derived from peripheral blood, sampled from a patient treated with radiotherapy plus ipilimumab. This TCR came from a human donor with non-small cell lung cancer that progressed on radiotherapy plus ipilimumab. Some clones in this sample may be carry-over from other donors' samples. This chain connects TRBV11-3 to TRBJ1-1; D is perhaps TRBD1 (6 bases). The CDR3 DNA reads as TGTGCCAGCAGCCGGGGACAGAACACTGAAGCTTTCTTT. It encodes CASSRGQNTEAFF.